The clone carrying this T cell receptor (beta chain) has just one count. Its antigen is as yet unknown. Its ends do not fully match the called genes, so a read error is possible. This CDR3 is built from 15 residues. Germline CDR1 LNHDA, CDR2 SQIVND (reference sequence). This entry is derived from a study of blood T cells in healthy people across ages. Whole-study context: Template switching recovered approximately one barcoded beta molecule for every two T cells. Study results and caveats: Unsorted PBMCs ruled out conclusive naive versus antigen-experienced comparison.

Using a J-beta primer mix together with a sample-barcoded 5' primer, a second PCR was run for roughly 6 to 12 cycles. Using its own MiXCR run on the 5' RACE reads, TCRdb lists one record per CDR3 protein. This sample has fewer than 800,000 distinct CDR3 sequences; around 21% occur once, and the top ten carry 3% to 4.5%. The TCR was taken from a man aged 70-80 years in good health. Sequencing used blood. V gene TRBV19 combines with J gene TRBJ2-7; 7 nucleotides agree with TRBD2. The CDR3: CASSSYLAGAAELFF. The CDR3 nucleotides read TGTGCCAGTAGTTCCTATCTGGCGGGAGCCGCGGAGCTGTTCTTC.